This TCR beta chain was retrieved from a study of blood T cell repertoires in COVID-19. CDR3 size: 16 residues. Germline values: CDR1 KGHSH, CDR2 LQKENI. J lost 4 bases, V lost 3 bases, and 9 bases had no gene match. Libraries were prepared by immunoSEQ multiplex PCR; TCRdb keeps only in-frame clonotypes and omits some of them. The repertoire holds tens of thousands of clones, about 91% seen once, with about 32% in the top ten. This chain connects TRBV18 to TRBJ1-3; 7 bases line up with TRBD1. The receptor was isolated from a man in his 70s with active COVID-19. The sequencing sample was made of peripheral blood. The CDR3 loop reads CASSPNRGRRGNTIYF. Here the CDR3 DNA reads TGTGCCAGCTCACCGAATAGGGGGCGTCGAGGAAACACCATATATTTT.